This TCR beta chain comes out of a study of CD4 and CD8 cells across lung adenocarcinoma regions. Localized lung adenocarcinoma, a non-small cell lung cancer, affected the donors. The CDR3 totals 15 residues. Germline V lookup: CDR1 MGHRA, CDR2 YSYEKL. TCRdb itself ran the PCR reads through MiXCR, one entry per CDR3 protein. The table records 22,000 or so distinct CDR3 sequences, under 70% of them present only once. About this clonotype itself: An end of the junction differs from the germline gene, which may be a read error.

The receptor was isolated from a female donor with lung adenocarcinoma. The CD4 and CD8 labels of this study may be unreliable. The chain uses TRBV4-1 and TRBJ2-4; either TRBD1 or TRBD2 may supply D (6 bases each). The specimen was CD8+ T cells from the center of a lung tumor. The CDR3 loop is CAAGHGGRAQKIQYF. The CDR3 DNA follows: TGCGCCGCGGGGCACGGGGGCCGAGCCCAAAAGATTCAGTACTTC.